The clone carrying this TCR beta chain was detected ten times or more. Its antigen is not known. Time point here: longitudinal time-point 3. This entry belongs to a study of neurological immune-mediated disorders. The study's findings and limits: Because no CDR3 amino acid sequences were shared across subjects by expanded clones, private repertoires were suggested in all groups.

CDR1 and CDR2 (germline): MDHEN, SYDVKM. This CDR3 has 14 amino acids. The V end was cut by 5 bases, the J end by 3 bases, with 12 bases between. The cDNA was synthesized by means of template-switch 5'RACE, which was carried out with 10-nucleotide random UMIs. TCRdb re-derived calls from the 5' RACE reads in MiXCR, one entry per CDR3 protein. The data contain roughly 49,000 distinct CDR3 sequences, about 13% of them singletons. J is TRBJ2-3 and V is TRBV28; weak D call: TRBD1 (6 bases). Source material: PBMCs. The sequence derives from a male donor with HTLV-1-associated myelopathy (HAM/TSP). This CDR3 is CASSTLGQTDTQYF. CDR3 nucleotides: TGTGCCAGCAGTACCCTAGGACAGACAGATACGCAGTATTTT.